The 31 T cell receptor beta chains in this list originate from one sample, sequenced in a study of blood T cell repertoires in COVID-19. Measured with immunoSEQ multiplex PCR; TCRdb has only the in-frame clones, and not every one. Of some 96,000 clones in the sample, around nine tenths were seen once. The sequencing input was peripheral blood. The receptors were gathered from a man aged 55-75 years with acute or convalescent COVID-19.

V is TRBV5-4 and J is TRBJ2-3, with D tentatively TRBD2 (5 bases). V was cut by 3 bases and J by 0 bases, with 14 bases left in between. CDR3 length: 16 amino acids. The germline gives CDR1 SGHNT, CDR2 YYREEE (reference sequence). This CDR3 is CASSSPRVRSTDTQYF. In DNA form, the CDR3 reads TGTGCCAGCAGCTCCCCGCGGGTCCGTAGCACAGATACGCAGTATTTT.

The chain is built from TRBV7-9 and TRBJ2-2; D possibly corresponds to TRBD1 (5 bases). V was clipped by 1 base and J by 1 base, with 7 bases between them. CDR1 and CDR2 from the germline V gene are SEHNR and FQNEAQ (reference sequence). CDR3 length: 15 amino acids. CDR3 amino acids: CASSLVQGNTGELFF. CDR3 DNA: TGTGCCAGCAGCTTAGTCCAGGGGAACACCGGGGAGCTGTTTTTT. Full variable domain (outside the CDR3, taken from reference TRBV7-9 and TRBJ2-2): DTGVSQNPRHKITKRGQNVTFRCDPISEHNRLYWYRQTLGQGPEFLTYFQNEAQLEKSRLLSDRFSAERPKGSFSTLEIQRTEQGDSAMYLCASSLVQGNTGELFFGEGSRLTVL.

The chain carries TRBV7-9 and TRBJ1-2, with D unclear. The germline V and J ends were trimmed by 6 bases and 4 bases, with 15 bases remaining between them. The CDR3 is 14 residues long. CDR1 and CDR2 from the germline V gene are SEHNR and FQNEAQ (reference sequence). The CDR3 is CASSSQQSRYGYTF. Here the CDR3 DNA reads TGTGCCAGCAGTTCACAACAGTCCCGCTATGGCTACACCTTC.

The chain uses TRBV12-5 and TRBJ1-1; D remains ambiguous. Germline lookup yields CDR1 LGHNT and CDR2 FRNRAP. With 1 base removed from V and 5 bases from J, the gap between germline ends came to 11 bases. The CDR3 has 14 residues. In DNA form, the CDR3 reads TGTGCTAGTGGTTTGGCGGTGGTCCAAACTGAAGCTTTCTTT. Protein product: CASGLAVVQTEAFF.

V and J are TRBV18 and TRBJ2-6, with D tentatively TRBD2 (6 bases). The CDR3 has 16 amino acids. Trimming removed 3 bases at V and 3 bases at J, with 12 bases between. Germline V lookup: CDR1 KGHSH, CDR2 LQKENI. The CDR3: CASSPVSGGGANVLTF. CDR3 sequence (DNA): TGTGCCAGCTCACCGGTGTCCGGGGGTGGGGCCAACGTCCTGACTTTC.

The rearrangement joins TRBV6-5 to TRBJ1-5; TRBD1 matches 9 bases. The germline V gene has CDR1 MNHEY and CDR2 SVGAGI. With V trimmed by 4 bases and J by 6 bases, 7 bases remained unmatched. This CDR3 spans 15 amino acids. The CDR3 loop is CASSSSGQGSQPQHF. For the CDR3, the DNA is TGTGCCAGCAGTTCCTCGGGACAGGGTTCTCAGCCCCAGCATTTT.

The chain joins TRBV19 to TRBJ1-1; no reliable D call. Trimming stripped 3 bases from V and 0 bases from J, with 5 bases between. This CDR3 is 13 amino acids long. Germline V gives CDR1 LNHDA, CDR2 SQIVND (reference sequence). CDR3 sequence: CASSIEVNTEAFF. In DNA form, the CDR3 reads TGTGCCAGTAGTATTGAGGTGAACACTGAAGCTTTCTTT.

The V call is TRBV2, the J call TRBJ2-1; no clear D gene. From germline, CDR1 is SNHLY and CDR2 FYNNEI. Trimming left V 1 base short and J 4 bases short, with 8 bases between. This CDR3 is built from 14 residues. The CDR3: CASSEGSSYNEQFF. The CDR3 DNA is TGTGCCAGCAGTGAAGGTAGCTCTTACAATGAGCAGTTCTTC.

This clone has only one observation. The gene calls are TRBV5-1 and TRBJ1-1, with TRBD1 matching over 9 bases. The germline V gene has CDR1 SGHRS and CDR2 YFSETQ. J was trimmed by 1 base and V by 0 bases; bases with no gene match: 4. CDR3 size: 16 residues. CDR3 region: CASSLGEDRGNTEAFF. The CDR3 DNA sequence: TGCGCCAGCAGCTTGGGAGAGGACAGGGGGAACACTGAAGCTTTCTTT. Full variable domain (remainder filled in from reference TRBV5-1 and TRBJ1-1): KAGVTQTPRYLIKTRGQQVTLSCSPISGHRSVSWYQQTPGQGLQFLFEYFSETQRNKGNFPGRFSGRQFSNSRSEMNVSTLELGDSALYLCASSLGEDRGNTEAFFGQGTRLTVV.

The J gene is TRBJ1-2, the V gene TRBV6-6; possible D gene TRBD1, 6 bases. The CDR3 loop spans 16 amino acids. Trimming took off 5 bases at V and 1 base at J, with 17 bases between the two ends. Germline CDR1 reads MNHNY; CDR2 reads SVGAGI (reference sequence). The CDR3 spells CASSPRTELVNYGYTF. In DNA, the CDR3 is TGTGCCAGCAGTCCACGGACAGAGCTTGTTAACTATGGCTACACCTTC.

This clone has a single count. CDR3 nucleotide sequence: TGCGCCAGCAGATCGTCTGGGCCCCCACGGGAGACCCAGTACTTC. It encodes CASRSSGPPRETQYF. The chain uses TRBV5-1 and TRBJ2-5, with unresolved D. CDR3 length: 15 residues. From germline, CDR1 is SGHRS and CDR2 YFSETQ. Between the trimmed V and J ends, which lost 5 bases and 5 bases, there was a span of 19 bases. The full variable domain, completed using reference TRBV5-1 and TRBJ2-5, is KAGVTQTPRYLIKTRGQQVTLSCSPISGHRSVSWYQQTPGQGLQFLFEYFSETQRNKGNFPGRFSGRQFSNSRSEMNVSTLELGDSALYLCASRSSGPPRETQYFGPGTRLLVL.

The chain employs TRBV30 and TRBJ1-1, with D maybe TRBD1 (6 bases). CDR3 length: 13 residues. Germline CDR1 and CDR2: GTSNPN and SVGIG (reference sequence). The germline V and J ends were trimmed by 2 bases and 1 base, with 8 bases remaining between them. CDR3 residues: CAWSQQGNTEAFF. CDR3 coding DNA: TGTGCCTGGAGTCAACAGGGGAACACTGAAGCTTTCTTT.

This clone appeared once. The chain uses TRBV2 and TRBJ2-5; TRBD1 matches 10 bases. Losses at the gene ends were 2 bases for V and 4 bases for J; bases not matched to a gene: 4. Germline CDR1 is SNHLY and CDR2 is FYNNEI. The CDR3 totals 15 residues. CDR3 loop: CASSERGQGTETQYF. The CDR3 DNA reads TGTGCCAGCAGTGAAAGGGGACAGGGGACAGAGACCCAGTACTTC.

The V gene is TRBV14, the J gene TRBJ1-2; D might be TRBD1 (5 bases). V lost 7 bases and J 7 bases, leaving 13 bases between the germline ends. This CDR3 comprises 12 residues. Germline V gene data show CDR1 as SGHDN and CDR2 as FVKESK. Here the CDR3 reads CASKAQGGGYTF. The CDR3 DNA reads TGTGCCAGCAAGGCCCAGGGCGGTGGCTACACCTTC.

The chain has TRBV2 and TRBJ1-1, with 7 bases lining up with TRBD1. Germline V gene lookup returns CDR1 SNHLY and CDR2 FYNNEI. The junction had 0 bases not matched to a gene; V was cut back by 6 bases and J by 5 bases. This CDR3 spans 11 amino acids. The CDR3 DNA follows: TGTGCCAGCAGACAGGGGACTGAAGCTTTCTTT. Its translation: CASRQGTEAFF.

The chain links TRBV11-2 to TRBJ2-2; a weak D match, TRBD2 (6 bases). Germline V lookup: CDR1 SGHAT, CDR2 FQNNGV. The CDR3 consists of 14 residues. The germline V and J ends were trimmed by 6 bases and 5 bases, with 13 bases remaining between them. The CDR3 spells CASRWGVDTGELFF. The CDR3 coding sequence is TGTGCCAGCAGATGGGGGGTTGATACCGGGGAGCTGTTTTTT.

The CDR3 nucleotides read TGCGCCAGCAGCTCGCAAAGCGTTGGGACTCCGGGATACGAGCAGTACTTC. This sequence encodes CASSSQSVGTPGYEQYF. This chain connects TRBV5-1 to TRBJ2-7; weak D call: TRBD2 (6 bases). Per the germline V gene, CDR1 is SGHRS and CDR2 is YFSETQ. The germline V and J ends were trimmed by 3 bases and 4 bases, with 23 bases remaining between them. This CDR3 is built from 17 residues.

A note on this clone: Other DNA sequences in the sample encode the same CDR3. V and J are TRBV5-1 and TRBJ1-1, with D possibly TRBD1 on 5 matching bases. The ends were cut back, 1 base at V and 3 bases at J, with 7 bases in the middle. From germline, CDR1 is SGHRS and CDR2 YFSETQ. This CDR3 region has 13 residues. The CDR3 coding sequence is TGCGCCAGCAGCTTGCAAGGGGACACTGAAGCTTTCTTT. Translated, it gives CASSLQGDTEAFF.

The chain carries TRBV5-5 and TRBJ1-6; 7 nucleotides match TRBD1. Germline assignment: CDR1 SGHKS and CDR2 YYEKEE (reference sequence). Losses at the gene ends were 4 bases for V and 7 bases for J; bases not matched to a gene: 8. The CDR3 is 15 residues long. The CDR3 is CASSTPTGKNSPLHF. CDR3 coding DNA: TGTGCCAGCAGCACCCCGACAGGGAAGAATTCACCCCTCCACTTT.

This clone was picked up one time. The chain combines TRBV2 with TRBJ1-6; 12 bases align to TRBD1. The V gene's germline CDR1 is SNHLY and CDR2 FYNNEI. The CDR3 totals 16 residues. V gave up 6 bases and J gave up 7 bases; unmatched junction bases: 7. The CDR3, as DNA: TGTGCCAGCAGGGGGACAGGGGGCGCGAGGAATTCACCCCTCCACTTT. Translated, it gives CASRGTGGARNSPLHF.

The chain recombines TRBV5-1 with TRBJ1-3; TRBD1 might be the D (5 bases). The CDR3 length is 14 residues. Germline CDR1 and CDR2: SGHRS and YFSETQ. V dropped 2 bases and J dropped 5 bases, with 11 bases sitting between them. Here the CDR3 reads CASSLQDGRNTIYF. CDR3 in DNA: TGCGCCAGCAGCTTACAGGACGGTAGAAACACCATATATTTT.

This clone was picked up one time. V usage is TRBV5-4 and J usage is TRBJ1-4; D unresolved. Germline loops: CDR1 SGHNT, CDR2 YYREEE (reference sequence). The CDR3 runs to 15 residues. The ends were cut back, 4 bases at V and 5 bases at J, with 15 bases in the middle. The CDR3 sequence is CASSPPGDQNEKLFF. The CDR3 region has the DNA TGTGCCAGCAGCCCTCCGGGAGATCAGAATGAAAAACTGTTTTTT.

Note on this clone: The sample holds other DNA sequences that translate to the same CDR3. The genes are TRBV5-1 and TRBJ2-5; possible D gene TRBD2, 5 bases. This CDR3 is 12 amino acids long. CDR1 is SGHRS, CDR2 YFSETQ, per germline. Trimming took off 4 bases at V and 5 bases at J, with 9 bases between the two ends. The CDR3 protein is CASSLRGETQYF. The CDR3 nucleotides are TGCGCCAGCAGCCTTCGGGGTGAGACCCAGTACTTC.

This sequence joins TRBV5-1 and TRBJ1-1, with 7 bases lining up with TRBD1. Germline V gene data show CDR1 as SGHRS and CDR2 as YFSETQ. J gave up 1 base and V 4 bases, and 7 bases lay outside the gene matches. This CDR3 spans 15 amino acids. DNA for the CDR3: TGCGCCAGCAGCGGAGGACAGGCGGGGAACACTGAAGCTTTCTTT. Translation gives CASSGGQAGNTEAFF.

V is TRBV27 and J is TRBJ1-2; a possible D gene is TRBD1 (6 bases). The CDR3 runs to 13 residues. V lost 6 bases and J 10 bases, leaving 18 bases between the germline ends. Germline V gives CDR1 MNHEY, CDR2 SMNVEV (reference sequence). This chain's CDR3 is CASRSPGHFDYTF. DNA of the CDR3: TGTGCCAGCAGGTCTCCGGGACATTTCGACTACACCTTC.

The CDR3 nucleotides read TGTGCCAGCAGCTTGCTTACAGGGGTTGGGGAAGCTTTCTTT. Its protein is CASSLLTGVGEAFF. The rearrangement links TRBV5-4 to TRBJ1-1; 7 nucleotides agree with TRBD1. With V trimmed by 1 base and J by 8 bases, 8 bases remained unmatched. CDR3 length equals 14 residues. Germline loops: CDR1 SGHNT, CDR2 YYREEE (reference sequence).

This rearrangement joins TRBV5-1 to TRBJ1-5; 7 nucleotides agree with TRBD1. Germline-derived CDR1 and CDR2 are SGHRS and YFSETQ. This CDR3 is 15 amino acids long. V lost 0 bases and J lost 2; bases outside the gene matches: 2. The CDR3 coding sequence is TGCGCCAGCAGCTTGGGGCAGGGGGGCAATCAGCCCCAGCATTTT. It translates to CASSLGQGGNQPQHF.

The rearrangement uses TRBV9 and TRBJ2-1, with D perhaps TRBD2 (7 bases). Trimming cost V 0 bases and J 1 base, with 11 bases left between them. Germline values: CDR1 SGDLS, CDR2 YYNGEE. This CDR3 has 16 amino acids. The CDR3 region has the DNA TGTGCCAGCAGCGTAGTCGGGGGGCCTTCCTACAATGAGCAGTTCTTC. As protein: CASSVVGGPSYNEQFF.

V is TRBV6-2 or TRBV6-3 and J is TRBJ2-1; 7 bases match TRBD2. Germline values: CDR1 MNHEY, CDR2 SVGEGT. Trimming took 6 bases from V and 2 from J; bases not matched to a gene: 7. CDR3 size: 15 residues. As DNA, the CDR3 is TGTGCCAGCAGCCCTCAGCGGGACCCCTACAATGAGCAGTTCTTC. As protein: CASSPQRDPYNEQFF.

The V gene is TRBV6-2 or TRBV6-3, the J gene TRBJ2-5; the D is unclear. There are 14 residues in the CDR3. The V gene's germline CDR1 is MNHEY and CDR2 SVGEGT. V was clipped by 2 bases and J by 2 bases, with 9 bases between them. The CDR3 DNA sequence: TGTGCCAGCAGTTACCTTACAGATCAAGAGACCCAGTACTTC. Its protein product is CASSYLTDQETQYF.

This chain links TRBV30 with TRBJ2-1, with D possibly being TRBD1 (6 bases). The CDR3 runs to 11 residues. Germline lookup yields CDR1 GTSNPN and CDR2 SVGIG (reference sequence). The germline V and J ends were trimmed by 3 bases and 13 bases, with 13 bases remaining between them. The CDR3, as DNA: TGTGCCTGGAGGGACAGATTAGTCCAGTTCTTC. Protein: CAWRDRLVQFF.